This entry concerns a single TCR beta chain. The antigen is undetermined. The sample is drawn from a study of cytomegalovirus exposure and HLA in healthy donors. PCR amplification relied on 60 Vbeta primers (plus 13 Jbeta primers). Assay: immunoSEQ multiplex PCR; the TCRdb copy retains only in-frame clones and omits some. The table includes about 170,000 clones, 55% to 65% detected once. CDR1 is SGHTA and CDR2 is FQGTGA in the germline V gene. V was clipped by 2 bases and J by 4 bases, with 5 bases between them. The CDR3 loop spans 13 amino acids. Study outcomes and limitations: Another analysis was done later, and it associated approximately 17,000 TCR beta sequences with HLA alleles at 0.05 false discovery rate.

The clonotype originates from a man aged 40-55 years in good health and CMV-seronegative. V gene TRBV7-3 combines with J gene TRBJ2-2; D remains unclear. Sequenced material: PBMCs. The CDR3 DNA is TGTGCCAGCAGCTTATCGGTCACCGGGGAGCTGTTTTTT. Protein sequence: CASSLSVTGELFF.